These 9 T cell receptor beta chains were all obtained from the same sample, sequenced in a study of OX40 agonist ivuxolimab in advanced cancers. TCRdb's table, derived via immunoSEQ multiplex PCR, lists solely in-frame clones and lacks some. The sample carries roughly 60,000 clones, approximately 86% recorded once. The sample consisted of CD4+ or CD8+ T cells sorted from blood, taken in a trial of the OX40 agonist ivuxolimab. The receptor source for this set is an adult with an advanced solid tumor such as melanoma, head and neck, liver or kidney cancer.

Concerning this clone itself: Different DNA sequences within this sample yield the same CDR3. The rearrangement uses TRBV6-5 and TRBJ2-7, with 7 bases lining up with TRBD1. The CDR3 extends over 12 amino acids. V lost 6 bases and J lost 5; bases outside the gene matches: 4. Germline loops: CDR1 MNHEY, CDR2 SVGAGI. The CDR3 nucleotides read TGTGCCAGCAGAGCCGACAGGGACGAGCAGTACTTC. This gives the protein CASRADRDEQYF.

A single count supports this clone. The chain joins TRBV19 to TRBJ2-3; TRBD1 is a possible D gene (5 bases). Germline-derived CDR1 and CDR2 are LNHDA and SQIVND (reference sequence). CDR3 length: 12 residues. Trimming stripped 6 bases from V and 7 bases from J, with 11 bases between. The CDR3 here is CASSLWGNTQYF. The DNA for the CDR3 is TGTGCCAGTAGCTTGTGGGGCAATACGCAGTATTTT.

J is TRBJ2-3 and V is TRBV7-2, with D maybe TRBD2 (6 bases). The CDR3 is 16 amino acids. Germline CDR1 is SGHTA and CDR2 is FQGNSA. Trimming cost V 3 bases and J 0 bases, with 13 bases left between them. CDR3 loop: CASSLQPGLSTDTQYF. The CDR3 bases are TGTGCCAGCAGCTTGCAACCGGGACTCAGCACAGATACGCAGTATTTT.

This chain connects TRBV7-9 to TRBJ1-4; D gene unclear. The germline V gene encodes CDR1 SEHNR and CDR2 FQNEAQ (reference sequence). The V and J ends lost 1 base and 5 bases respectively, with 11 bases between them. There are 15 residues in the CDR3. The CDR3 bases are TGTGCCAGCAGCTTAGGGTTGGCGGAAAATGAAAAACTGTTTTTT. This codes for CASSLGLAENEKLFF.

Turning to this clone: Its ends do not fully match the called genes, so a read error is possible. The rearrangement links TRBV7-8 to TRBJ1-6; 8 bases match TRBD1. There are 15 residues in the CDR3. CDR1 and CDR2 (germline): SGHVS, FQNEAQ. CDR3 in amino acids: CASSPPGQANSPLHF. DNA for the CDR3: TGTGCCAGCAGCCCCCCGGGACAGGCTAATTCGCCCCTCCACTTT.

This clone was seen once. This chain joins TRBV19 and TRBJ2-7, with D possibly matching TRBD2 (7 bases). Between the trimmed V and J ends, which lost 4 bases and 3 bases, there was a span of 13 bases. The CDR3 runs to 14 residues. CDR1 is LNHDA and CDR2 is SQIVND in the germline V gene (reference sequence). This chain's CDR3 is CASSRGGIDYEQYF. Here the CDR3 DNA reads TGTGCCAGTAGTAGGGGGGGCATCGACTACGAGCAGTACTTC.

The chain combines TRBV19 with TRBJ1-4; D is undetermined. Germline V gives CDR1 LNHDA, CDR2 SQIVND (reference sequence). This CDR3 has 13 amino acids. CDR3 nucleotide sequence: TGTGCGGTCCGACTACCCACTAATGAAAAACTGTTTTTT. Residues: CAVRLPTNEKLFF.

This clone was observed a few times. V usage is TRBV7-9 and J usage is TRBJ1-2, with 8 nucleotides matching TRBD1. CDR3 size: 15 residues. The germline CDR1 and CDR2 sequences are SEHNR and FQNEAQ (reference sequence). V trimming: 6 bases; J trimming: 5 bases; junction bases outside the gene matches: 11. CDR3 sequence reads: CASREDRGPLYGYTF. In DNA form, the CDR3 reads TGTGCCAGCAGAGAAGACAGGGGACCCTTATATGGCTACACCTTC.

The chain employs TRBV7-7 and TRBJ2-7; D not certain. The CDR3 loop spans 14 amino acids. V lost 5 bases to trimming and J lost 0 bases, with 11 bases between them. The germline V gene encodes CDR1 SSHAT and CDR2 FNYEAQ (reference sequence). CDR3 protein: CASSPVASSYEQYF. The CDR3 coding sequence is TGTGCCAGCAGCCCCGTGGCGAGCTCCTACGAGCAGTACTTC.